Listed below are T cell receptor beta chains from one sample, sequenced in a study of identifying expanded T cells in peripheral blood. Generated by immunoSEQ multiplex PCR, the TCRdb table keeps only in-frame clones and is missing some. This sample has around 100,000 clones, with around 89% found just once. Material: blood. These TCRs come from a person between 18 and 75 years old in good health. CDR3s include the opening cysteine and the closing phenylalanine or tryptophan. A row's size may be missing; if present it is once, few, many or a size class.

cdr3_aa | v_call | clone_size | j_call
CASSQVGRTGGEKLFF | TRBV23-1 | NA | TRBJ1-4
CASSEKDSGGNYGYTF | TRBV25-1 | NA | TRBJ1-2
CASSLNSGSNEQFF | TRBV7-7 | NA | TRBJ2-1
CASSLEEGNSPLHF | TRBV7-2 | NA | TRBJ1-6
CASSLNPQANNEQFF | TRBV5-5 | NA | TRBJ2-1
CASSPLTGGETQYF | TRBV5-4 | NA | TRBJ2-5
CASSRTVNPLHF | TRBV2 | few | TRBJ1-6
CASSIQGDITYEQYF | TRBV11-3 | NA | TRBJ2-7
CAISGGTANTGELFF | TRBV10-3 | NA | TRBJ2-2
CASSSDSRRDYGYTF | TRBV5-6 | NA | TRBJ1-2
CATSGETKEQYF | TRBV15 | NA | TRBJ2-7
CAWSASYQPQHF | TRBV30 | NA | TRBJ1-5
CASSLDLGTSTDTQYF | TRBV11-2 | once | TRBJ2-3
CASSLAGNRETQYF | TRBV11-2 | NA | TRBJ2-5
CASRGGGVNYGYTF | TRBV6-1 | NA | TRBJ1-2
CAWSVQPGLNTEAFF | TRBV30 | NA | TRBJ1-1
CASSLLGRSSNYGYTF | TRBV5-6 | NA | TRBJ1-2
CAISGDSSNQPQHF | TRBV10-3 | NA | TRBJ1-5